This T cell receptor beta chain was sequenced during a study of long-term antiretroviral therapy in people with HIV. Per donor, at least one pre-ART and at least two post-ART PBMC samples were obtained. Specimens held roughly 0.9-10 million cryopreserved PBMC prior to DNA extraction. Concerning this clone itself: Its specificity is not known.

Findings of the study overall: The data indicate that diversity increased after ART but remained below transplant donor controls. Spans of CDR3 length were tighter for HIV repertoires than for controls.

Investigators performed immunoSEQ version v3.0 at survey level. Clones were read by immunoSEQ multiplex PCR, and TCRdb kept only the in-frame ones, dropping some. The top ten hold about 5.2% of the sample, which has tens of thousands of clones, around 85% seen once. The CDR3 totals 13 residues. Germline trimming cut 3 bases from V and 7 bases from J; bases unmatched to any gene: 4. The germline V gene has CDR1 MNHNS and CDR2 SASEGT. This specimen was unsorted PBMCs, taken 1.5 years after starting antiretroviral therapy. The origin of this receptor is a man in his late teens or twenties with HIV. The V gene is TRBV6-1, the J gene TRBJ1-2; 8 nucleotides agree with TRBD1. The CDR3 nucleotides are TGTGCCAGCAGTGACGGACAGGGCGTTGGCTACACCTTC. Its protein product is CASSDGQGVGYTF.